This T cell receptor (beta chain) was obtained from a study of blood T cells in healthy people across ages. Study findings and constraints: Long-lived donors carried more naive CD4+ cells and greater diversity than aged donors.

Then a second PCR, running roughly 7 to 11 cycles, was carried out with a sample-barcoded 5' primer and a J-beta primer mix. Tagging of each cDNA molecule was performed by a template-switch adaptor with 12 random nucleotides. TCRdb re-derived calls from the 5' RACE reads in MiXCR, one entry per CDR3 protein. Of about 780,000 distinct CDR3 sequences listed, about half are singletons. In its sample, this clonotype was seen once. Antigen: not known. The V gene's germline CDR1 is LGHNA and CDR2 YSLEER. V was trimmed by 8 bases and J by 8 bases, leaving 21 bases between them. The CDR3 spans 15 residues. The rearrangement joins TRBV4-3 to TRBJ1-4, with D possibly being TRBD1 (5 bases). The source is an elderly man in good health. The sequenced material came from blood. Here the CDR3 DNA reads TGCGCCAGCTCCCGGAGGGCGGGGGAAGGGGAAAAACTGTTTTTT. It encodes CASSRRAGEGEKLFF.